The 28 T cell receptor beta chains below come from one sample, sequenced in a study of PD-1 blockade in classical Hodgkin lymphoma. Here immunoSEQ multiplex PCR was the method, and the copy in TCRdb shows in-frame clones only, minus some. The repertoire holds around 10,000 clones, with 70% to 80% as singletons. All patients experienced relapse after autologous stem cell transplantation, and brentuximab vedotin exposure was variable. The specimen comprised peripheral blood mononuclear cells (PBMCs), sampled before the second cycle of nivolumab. The origin of the receptors is a human donor with classical Hodgkin lymphoma.

This chain connects TRBV29-1 to TRBJ2-7, with D tentatively TRBD1 (6 bases). Germline V gene lookup returns CDR1 SQVTM and CDR2 ANQGSEA. V lost 4 bases and J lost 3, with 10 bases in between. The CDR3 sequence is 12 residues long. CDR3 coding DNA: TGCAGCGTTGTTACAGGGATCTACGAGCAGTACTTC. Translating it yields CSVVTGIYEQYF.

The V and J genes are TRBV7-9 and TRBJ2-1; D perhaps matches TRBD1 (6 bases). The CDR3 totals 17 residues. The V end was cut by 5 bases, the J end by 4 bases, with 21 bases between. Germline CDR1 is SEHNR and CDR2 is FQNEAQ (reference sequence). The CDR3 loop reads CASSPLPGQGKYNEQFF. DNA of the CDR3: TGTGCCAGCAGCCCACTACCGGGGCAGGGGAAATACAATGAGCAGTTCTTC.

This clone showed up just a few times. V is TRBV27 and J is TRBJ2-7; 12 nucleotides match TRBD2. V was pared by 8 bases and J by 0 bases, with 8 bases of the junction left unmatched. Germline loops: CDR1 MNHEY, CDR2 SMNVEV (reference sequence). This CDR3 is 16 amino acids long. CDR3 residues: CASLGLAGFSSYEQYF. The CDR3 coding sequence is TGTGCCAGCCTCGGACTAGCGGGGTTTAGCTCCTACGAGCAGTACTTC.

The gene calls are TRBV7-2 and TRBJ2-3; 9 bases line up with TRBD1. The CDR3 spans 18 residues. From germline, CDR1 is SGHTA and CDR2 FQGNSA. V lost 6 bases and J lost 2; bases outside the gene matches: 15. The CDR3 DNA follows: TGTGCCAGCAGATATCGACGCGGGACAGGGCCGGTCACAGATACGCAGTATTTT. It codes for CASRYRRGTGPVTDTQYF.

In its sample, this clone was seen once. The chain couples TRBV4-2 to TRBJ2-7, with TRBD2 matching over 8 bases. The CDR3 is 15 residues long. Looked up from germline, CDR1 is LGHNA and CDR2 is YNFKEQ. V was clipped by 3 bases and J by 3 bases; unmatched bases: 7. The CDR3 loop is CASSHHTGTSYEQYF. CDR3 sequence (DNA): TGTGCCAGCAGCCACCATACCGGGACTAGCTACGAGCAGTACTTC.

On this clone itself: One end of the junction varies from germline; a read error may be responsible. The rearrangement links TRBV5-5 to TRBJ2-5; tentative D call: TRBD1 (6 bases). CDR1 SGHKS and CDR2 YYEKEE come from the germline V gene (reference sequence). The CDR3 is 16 amino acids. DNA for the CDR3: TGTGCCAGCAGCTTGGGATCCGGGACATCCACGGGCCCAGTCGACTTC. Amino acid sequence: CASSLGSGTSTGPVDF.

The chain has TRBV29-1 and TRBJ1-2, with D perhaps TRBD1 (5 bases). CDR3 size: 11 residues. V was trimmed by 4 bases and J by 4 bases, leaving 7 bases between them. The V gene's germline CDR1 is SQVTM and CDR2 ANQGSEA. The CDR3 bases are TGCAGCGTTGGACAGACCTATGGCTACACCTTC. This translates into CSVGQTYGYTF.

The gene calls are TRBV5-5 and TRBJ2-7; possible D gene TRBD1, 7 bases. The CDR3 has 15 residues. The V end was cut by 4 bases, the J end by 0 bases, with 14 bases between. CDR1 SGHKS and CDR2 YYEKEE come from the germline V gene (reference sequence). CDR3 protein: CASSAGQSSSYEQYF. CDR3 bases: TGTGCCAGCAGCGCGGGACAGTCGAGCTCCTACGAGCAGTACTTC.

Only one count was recorded for this clone. The V and J genes are TRBV29-1 and TRBJ2-3, with 9 bases identical to TRBD2. There are 15 residues in the CDR3. J lost 5 bases, V lost 6 bases, and 12 bases had no gene match. CDR1 and CDR2 from the germline V gene are SQVTM and ANQGSEA. The CDR3 sequence is CSVRASGGGGDTQYF. CDR3 DNA sequence: TGCAGCGTGCGGGCTTCAGGCGGGGGGGGAGATACGCAGTATTTT.

This clone has a single count. This chain connects TRBV9 to TRBJ1-4; 7 positions agree with TRBD1. The V gene end was trimmed by 1 base and the J gene end by 4 bases; junction bases not matched to a gene: 1. The germline gives CDR1 SGDLS, CDR2 YYNGEE. This CDR3 contains 14 residues. CDR3 coding DNA: TGTGCCAGCAGCGTACAGGGGGTTAATGAAAAACTGTTTTTT. It encodes CASSVQGVNEKLFF.

This clone showed up just once. V gene TRBV5-6 combines with J gene TRBJ1-4; D is unclear. Germline assignment: CDR1 SGHDT and CDR2 YYEEEE. The V gene lost 4 bases and the J gene lost 2 bases, with 12 bases spanning the gap. There are 15 residues in the CDR3. Here the CDR3 reads CASSTFIATNEKLFF. In DNA form, the CDR3 reads TGTGCCAGCAGCACCTTCATCGCGACTAATGAAAAACTGTTTTTT.

V gene TRBV5-4 combines with J gene TRBJ1-1; D is uncertain. V shed 3 bases and J shed 4 bases, with 19 bases lying between them. In germline, CDR1 is SGHNT, CDR2 YYREEE (reference sequence). The CDR3 has 16 amino acids. The CDR3 region is CASSYGVSGLGTEAFF. The DNA of the CDR3 is TGTGCCAGCAGCTATGGAGTTTCTGGGTTGGGCACTGAAGCTTTCTTT.

DNA of the CDR3: TGTGCCAGCAGCTCGCGGGAGGATGAGACCCAGTACTTC. Translating it yields CASSSREDETQYF. The chain carries TRBV7-3 and TRBJ2-5; TRBD2 matches at 8 bases. Per germline, CDR1 SGHTA and CDR2 FQGTGA. After removal of 4 bases from V and 5 bases from J, the junction contained 3 bases not matched to a gene. The CDR3 has 13 amino acids.

J is TRBJ2-1 and V is TRBV18; TRBD2 is a possible D gene (5 bases). CDR1 and CDR2 (germline): KGHSH, LQKENI. CDR3 length: 18 residues. The V end lost 3 bases, the J end lost 2 bases, and 20 bases lay between the germline ends. This CDR3 reads CASSPRVHLPQAYNEQFF. Here the CDR3 DNA reads TGTGCCAGCTCACCGCGGGTACATCTCCCACAAGCCTACAATGAGCAGTTCTTC.

V is TRBV11-3 and J is TRBJ2-3; TRBD1 matches 8 bases. The V gene's germline CDR1 is SGHNT and CDR2 YENEEA. V dropped 5 bases and J dropped 1; count of bases not matched to a gene: 2. This CDR3 has 14 amino acids. The CDR3 here is CASSLDRGTDTQYF. CDR3 sequence (DNA): TGTGCCAGCAGCCTGGACAGGGGCACAGATACGCAGTATTTT.

The chain uses TRBV14 and TRBJ2-1; 7 bases map to TRBD2. CDR1 and CDR2 (germline): SGHDN, FVKESK. Unmatched junction bases numbered 10, after V lost 1 base and J lost 4 bases. This CDR3 region has 17 residues. The CDR3 protein is CASSQVFGGSLYNEQFF. The CDR3 DNA sequence: TGTGCCAGCAGCCAAGTATTCGGCGGGAGCCTATACAATGAGCAGTTCTTC.

The genes are TRBV7-9 and TRBJ2-1; maybe TRBD1 (5 bases). The length of the CDR3 is 13 residues. The germline V and J ends were trimmed by 3 bases and 11 bases, with 14 bases remaining between them. Germline-derived CDR1 and CDR2 are SEHNR and FQNEAQ (reference sequence). CDR3 sequence (DNA): TGTGCCAGCAGCTTGAGTCGACAGCACCAGCAGTTCTTC. It is translated as CASSLSRQHQQFF.

The rearrangement links TRBV11-2 to TRBJ1-2, with 12 bases that match TRBD1. This CDR3 comprises 18 residues. Germline CDR1 reads SGHAT; CDR2 reads FQNNGV. V lost 2 bases, J lost 8 bases, and 15 bases stayed unmatched. The CDR3 here is CASSLKLGLGQGAWGYTF. In DNA, the CDR3 is TGTGCCAGCAGCTTAAAATTGGGTCTGGGACAGGGGGCATGGGGCTACACCTTC.

The V call is TRBV19, the J call TRBJ1-2; tentatively, D is TRBD1 (5 bases). Germline lookup yields CDR1 LNHDA and CDR2 SQIVND (reference sequence). V dropped 6 bases and J dropped 2 bases, with 19 bases sitting between them. CDR3 length equals 16 residues. This CDR3 reads CASSPGKTGLNYGYTF. DNA of the CDR3: TGTGCCAGTAGCCCCGGGAAAACGGGGCTAAACTATGGCTACACCTTC.

This chain joins TRBV9 and TRBJ1-2, with 11 nucleotides matching TRBD1. CDR1 and CDR2 from the germline V gene are SGDLS and YYNGEE. J lost 3 bases, V lost 5 bases, and 6 bases had no gene match. This CDR3 has 15 residues. CDR3 nucleotide sequence: TGTGCCAGCAGTGGACCGGGACAGGGGGACTATGGCTACACCTTC. This sequence encodes CASSGPGQGDYGYTF.

The J gene is TRBJ2-2, the V gene TRBV15; D remains ambiguous. Germline CDR1 and CDR2: LNHNV and YYDKDF (reference sequence). The CDR3 is 13 amino acids. V was shortened by 4 bases and J by 6 bases, with 9 bases between the two germline ends. CDR3 loop: CATSKERPGELFF. The CDR3 nucleotides read TGTGCCACCAGCAAAGAACGTCCCGGGGAGCTGTTTTTT.

The V call is TRBV6-1, the J call TRBJ1-6, with a possible D match to TRBD1 (6 bases). Germline V gene sequence: CDR1 MNHNS, CDR2 SASEGT. V lost 1 base, J lost 10 bases, and 17 bases lay in between. The CDR3 is made up of 16 amino acids. In nucleotides, the CDR3 is TGTGCCAGCAGTGAAGGAGGCAGGGGAACCAAATCACCCCTCCACTTT. Protein sequence: CASSEGGRGTKSPLHF.

V and J are TRBV28 and TRBJ2-7, with no clear D. Germline values: CDR1 MDHEN, CDR2 SYDVKM. Trimming removed 7 bases at V and 3 bases at J, with 13 bases between. This CDR3 region has 13 residues. The chain's CDR3 is CASTASSYYEQYF. In DNA form, the CDR3 reads TGTGCCAGCACCGCCTCCTCTTACTACGAGCAGTACTTC.

The chain joins TRBV6-6 to TRBJ2-1; 8 nucleotides line up with TRBD1. This CDR3 is built from 16 residues. The J segment lost 2 bases and the V segment lost 0 bases, leaving 3 bases of the junction unmatched. Germline lookup yields CDR1 MNHNY and CDR2 SVGAGI (reference sequence). This chain's CDR3 is CASSYSTGVAYNEQFF. CDR3 coding DNA: TGTGCCAGCAGTTACTCGACAGGGGTGGCCTACAATGAGCAGTTCTTC.

The chain couples TRBV19 to TRBJ1-5; tentative D call: TRBD1 (5 bases). Trimming left V 9 bases short and J 7 bases short, with 13 bases between. This CDR3 is 12 amino acids long. Germline CDR1 LNHDA, CDR2 SQIVND (reference sequence). The CDR3 DNA sequence: TGTGCCAGCCAGATTGGGGACCAGCCCCAGCATTTT. The encoded protein is CASQIGDQPQHF.

V and J are TRBV29-1 and TRBJ2-1; 9 bases are a match to TRBD2. The germline gives CDR1 SQVTM, CDR2 ANQGSEA. CDR3 length: 11 residues. With V trimmed by 7 bases and J by 11 bases, 6 bases remained unmatched. The CDR3: CSERTSEKQFF. The CDR3, as DNA: TGCAGCGAACGGACTAGCGAAAAGCAGTTCTTC.

V is TRBV5-1 and J is TRBJ2-1; 7 positions agree with TRBD1. The junction had 3 bases not matched to a gene; V was cut back by 0 bases and J by 3 bases. Germline values: CDR1 SGHRS, CDR2 YFSETQ. The CDR3 has 15 amino acids. The CDR3 loop reads CASSLDRGRYNEQFF. In DNA, the CDR3 is TGCGCCAGCAGCTTGGACAGGGGCCGCTACAATGAGCAGTTCTTC.

The sample holds a few counts of this clone. This chain connects TRBV6-1 to TRBJ2-7; D ambiguous. V was cut by 8 bases and J by 3 bases, with 11 bases left in between. Germline V gives CDR1 MNHNS, CDR2 SASEGT. This CDR3 has 12 residues. The CDR3 spells CASSEASYEQYF. The CDR3 coding sequence is TGTGCCAGCTCTGAGGCCAGCTACGAGCAGTACTTC.